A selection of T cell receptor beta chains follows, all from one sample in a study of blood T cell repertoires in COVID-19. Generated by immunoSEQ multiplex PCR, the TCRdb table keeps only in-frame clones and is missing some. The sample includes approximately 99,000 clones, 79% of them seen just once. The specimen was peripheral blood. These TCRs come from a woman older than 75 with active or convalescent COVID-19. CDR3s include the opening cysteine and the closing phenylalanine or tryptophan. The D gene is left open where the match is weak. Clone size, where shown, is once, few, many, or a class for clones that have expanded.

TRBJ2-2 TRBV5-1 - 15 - CASSLETGNTGELFF TGTGCCAGCAGCTTGGAGACAGGGAACACCGGGGAGCTGTTTTTT
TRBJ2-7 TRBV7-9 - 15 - CASSPPWAGNYEQYF TGTGCCAGCAGCCCGCCCTGGGCGGGAAACTACGAGCAGTACTTC
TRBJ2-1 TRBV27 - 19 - CASSPEVGLHICSYNEQFF TGTGCCAGCAGTCCTGAGGTGGGACTTCACATTTGCTCCTACAATGAGCAGTTCTTC
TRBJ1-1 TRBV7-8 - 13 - CASSPGGNTEAFF TGTGCCAGCAGCCCGGGGGGGAACACTGAAGCTTTCTTT
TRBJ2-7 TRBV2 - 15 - CASSEVGALSYEQYF TGTGCCAGCAGTGAAGTAGGGGCCCTCTCCTACGAGCAGTACTTC
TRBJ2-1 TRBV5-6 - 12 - CASSLGRHEQFF TGTGCCAGCAGCTTGGGGCGGCATGAGCAGTTCTTC
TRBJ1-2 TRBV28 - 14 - CASSLSNSFYGYTF TGTGCCAGCAGTTTAAGCAACAGTTTCTATGGCTACACCTTC
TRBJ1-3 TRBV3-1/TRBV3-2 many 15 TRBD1 CASSQDRGRGNTIYF TGTGCCAGCAGCCAAGACAGGGGGCGAGGAAACACCATATATTTT
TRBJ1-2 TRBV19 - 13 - CASRGGTSYGYTF TGTGCCAGTAGGGGGGGAACCAGCTATGGCTACACCTTC
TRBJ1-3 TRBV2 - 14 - CASRTGLSGNTIYF TGTGCCAGCAGAACAGGGCTCTCTGGAAACACCATATATTTT
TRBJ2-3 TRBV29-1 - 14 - CSAQGGWFTDTQYF TGCAGCGCTCAGGGAGGTTGGTTCACAGATACGCAGTATTTT
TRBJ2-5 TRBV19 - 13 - CASSIGFGETQYF TGTGCCAGTAGTATAGGATTCGGAGAGACCCAGTACTTC
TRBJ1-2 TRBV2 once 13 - CASSEESGQGYTF TGTGCCAGCAGTGAAGAGTCAGGACAGGGCTACACCTTC
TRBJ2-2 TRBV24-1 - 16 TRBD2 CATSGVSGSNTGELFF TGTGCCACCAGTGGAGTTAGCGGGAGTAACACCGGGGAGCTGTTTTTT
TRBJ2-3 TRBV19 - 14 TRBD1 CASTAGGSADTQYF TGTGCCAGTACCGCAGGGGGCAGTGCAGATACGCAGTATTTT
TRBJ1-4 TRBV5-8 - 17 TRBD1 CASSLSGTGATNEKLFF TGTGCCAGCAGCCTCTCCGGGACAGGGGCCACTAATGAAAAACTGTTTTTT
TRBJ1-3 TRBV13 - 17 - CASSLVSGVSFGNTIYF TGTGCCAGCAGCTTAGTCTCGGGAGTTTCCTTTGGAAACACCATATATTTT
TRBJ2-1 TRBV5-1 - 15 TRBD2 CASSLVLAGGPEQFF TGTGCCAGCAGCTTGGTTTTAGCGGGAGGGCCTGAGCAGTTCTTC
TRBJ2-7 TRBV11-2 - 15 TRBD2 CASSQGLAAPGEQYF TGTGCCAGCAGCCAAGGACTAGCGGCTCCGGGCGAGCAGTACTTC
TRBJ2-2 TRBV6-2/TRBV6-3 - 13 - CASSGGESGELFF TGTGCCAGCAGCGGGGGCGAGTCCGGGGAGCTGTTTTTT
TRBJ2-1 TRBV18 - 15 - CASSPLQGTNNEQFF TGTGCCAGCTCACCATTACAGGGTACCAACAATGAGCAGTTCTTC
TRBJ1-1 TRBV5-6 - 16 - CASSLDYGGLNTEAFF TGTGCCAGCAGCTTGGATTACGGGGGATTGAACACTGAAGCTTTCTTT
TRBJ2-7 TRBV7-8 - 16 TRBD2 CASSGPPYSGTYEQYF TGTGCCAGCAGCGGCCCACCGTATAGCGGGACCTACGAGCAGTACTTC
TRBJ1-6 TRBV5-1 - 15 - CASSLDSSDNSPLHF TGTGCCAGCAGCTTGGACAGCTCGGATAATTCACCCCTCCACTTT
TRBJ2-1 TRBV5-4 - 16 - CASSQEGQLSYNEQFF TGTGCCAGCAGCCAAGAAGGACAGTTGTCCTACAATGAGCAGTTCTTC
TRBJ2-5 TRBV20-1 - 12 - CSASQRQETQYF TGCAGTGCTAGTCAGCGGCAAGAGACCCAGTACTTC
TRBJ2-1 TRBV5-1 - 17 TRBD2 CASSLDPAGWIYNEQFF TGCGCCAGCAGCTTGGATCCAGCGGGATGGATCTACAATGAGCAGTTCTTC
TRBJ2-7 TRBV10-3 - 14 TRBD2 CAISGSGEGHEQYF TGTGCCATCAGTGGATCGGGGGAGGGCCACGAGCAGTACTTC
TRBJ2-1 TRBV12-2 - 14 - CASRLPGSANEQFF TGTGCAAGTCGCTTACCGGGATCCGCGAATGAGCAGTTCTTC
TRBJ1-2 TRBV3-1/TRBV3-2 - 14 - CASSQDGRVYGYTF TGTGCCAGCAGCCAAGATGGGAGGGTCTATGGCTACACCTTC
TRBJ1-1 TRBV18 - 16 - CASSPPGSVRDTEAFF TGTGCCAGCTCACCACCTGGGTCAGTCAGGGACACTGAAGCTTTCTTT
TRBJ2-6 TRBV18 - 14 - CASSSVSGANVLTF TGTGCCAGCTCTTCAGTATCTGGGGCCAACGTCCTGACTTTC
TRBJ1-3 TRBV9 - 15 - CASSGTGHSGNTIYF TGTGCCAGCAGCGGAACAGGGCACTCTGGAAACACCATATATTTT
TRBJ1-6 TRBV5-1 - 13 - CASSLADYSPLHF TGCGCCAGCAGCTTAGCAGACTATTCACCCCTCCACTTT
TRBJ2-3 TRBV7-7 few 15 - CASSLGVAAEDTQYF TGTGCTAGCAGCTTAGGGGTAGCTGCGGAAGATACGCAGTATTTT